This entry lists 5 T cell receptor beta chains sequenced from one sample in a study of long-term antiretroviral therapy in people with HIV. The immunoSEQ assay was v3.0, run at survey level. TCRdb keeps only in-frame clones here, not all; method: immunoSEQ multiplex PCR. The table has about 40,000 clones, roughly 87% seen once. This sample comprised unsorted PBMCs, obtained 1 year after starting antiretroviral therapy. These receptors all stem from a man aged 18-30 years with HIV.

This chain uses TRBV19 with TRBJ2-7, with D tentatively TRBD1 (6 bases). CDR3 length: 15 amino acids. The germline V gene encodes CDR1 LNHDA and CDR2 SQIVND (reference sequence). Between the trimmed V and J ends, which lost 8 bases and 5 bases, there was a span of 22 bases. This CDR3 is CASSSKTGAFDEQYF. The CDR3 bases are TGTGCCAGTTCCTCAAAGACAGGAGCCTTTGACGAGCAGTACTTC.

DNA of the CDR3: TGTGCCAGCAGCGTAGACGGGGGGCTCTCCAATGAGCAGTTCTTC. Its translation is CASSVDGGLSNEQFF. V and J are TRBV9 and TRBJ2-1; tentatively, D is TRBD2 (7 bases). Germline CDR1 SGDLS, CDR2 YYNGEE. The germline V and J ends were trimmed by 0 bases and 6 bases, with 13 bases remaining between them. The CDR3 sequence is 15 residues long.

The sample holds a few counts of this clone. The V call is TRBV27, the J call TRBJ2-7; 8 nucleotides align to TRBD1. The CDR3 loop spans 16 amino acids. J was trimmed by 5 bases and V by 4 bases; bases with no gene match: 13. Germline assignment: CDR1 MNHEY and CDR2 SMNVEV (reference sequence). The CDR3 DNA is TGTGCCAGCAGTTCGAACGGACAGGGTTTCTTGGACGAGCAGTACTTC. Its protein is CASSSNGQGFLDEQYF.

This clone occurred a few times. The chain employs TRBV4-1 and TRBJ1-2; tentatively, D is TRBD1 (6 bases). Per the germline V gene, CDR1 is MGHRA and CDR2 is YSYEKL. The germline V and J ends were trimmed by 1 base and 1 base, with 13 bases remaining between them. This CDR3 has 16 amino acids. The DNA for the CDR3 is TGCGCCAGCAGCCAAGGGCAGGGGCGATATAACTATGGCTACACCTTC. This translates into CASSQGQGRYNYGYTF.

The chain uses TRBV2 and TRBJ1-1; no clear D gene. Per the germline V gene, CDR1 is SNHLY and CDR2 is FYNNEI. V shed 1 base and J shed 0 bases, with 9 bases lying between them. The CDR3 extends over 15 amino acids. The DNA for the CDR3 is TGTGCCAGCAGTGAAGAAGAGGGTATGAACACTGAAGCTTTCTTT. Translation: CASSEEEGMNTEAFF.